This TCR beta chain was profiled in a study of blood T cells in healthy people across ages. General study points: Estimated diversity, derived from one million T cells, was regarded as an underestimate. The long-lived group displayed more naive CD4+ cells, plus higher diversity, than the aged donors did.

Through a sample-barcoded 5' primer and a J-beta primer mix, a second PCR was run for 7 to 11 cycles. Each cDNA molecule received a tag from a template-switch adaptor that had 12 random nucleotides. Each CDR3 protein gets one entry after TCRdb re-called the 5' RACE reads with MiXCR. In the table there are around 580,000 distinct CDR3 sequences, roughly 48% of which are singletons. Details on this clonotype: No antigen is known for it.

The sequenced sample consisted of blood. This receptor was obtained from an older man in good health.

The CDR3 sequence is CSAIAGGKLFF. The CDR3 coding sequence is TGCAGTGCTATTGCCGGGGGAAAACTGTTTTTT. The V gene is TRBV20-1, the J gene TRBJ1-4, with D tentatively TRBD1 (5 bases). The CDR3 is made up of 11 amino acids. Trimming removed 4 bases from V and 10 bases from J, with 10 bases in between. Germline V CDR1 and CDR2: DFQATT, SNEGSKA (reference sequence).